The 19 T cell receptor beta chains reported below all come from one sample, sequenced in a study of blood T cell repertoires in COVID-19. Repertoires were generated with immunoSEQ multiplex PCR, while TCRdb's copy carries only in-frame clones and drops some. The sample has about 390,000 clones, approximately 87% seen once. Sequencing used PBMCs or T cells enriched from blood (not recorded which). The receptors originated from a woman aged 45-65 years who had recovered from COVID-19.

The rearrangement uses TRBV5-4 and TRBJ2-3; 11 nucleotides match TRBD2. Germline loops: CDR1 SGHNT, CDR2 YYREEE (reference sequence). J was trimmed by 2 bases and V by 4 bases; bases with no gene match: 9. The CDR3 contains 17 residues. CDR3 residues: CASSPPPSGGTTDTQYF. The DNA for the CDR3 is TGTGCCAGCAGCCCTCCGCCTAGCGGGGGGACCACAGATACGCAGTATTTT. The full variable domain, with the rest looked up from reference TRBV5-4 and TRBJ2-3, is ETGVTQSPTHLIKTRGQQVTLRCSSQSGHNTVSWYQQALGQGPQFIFQYYREEENGRGNFPPRFSGLQFPNYSSELNVNALELDDSALYLCASSPPPSGGTTDTQYFGPGTRLTVL.

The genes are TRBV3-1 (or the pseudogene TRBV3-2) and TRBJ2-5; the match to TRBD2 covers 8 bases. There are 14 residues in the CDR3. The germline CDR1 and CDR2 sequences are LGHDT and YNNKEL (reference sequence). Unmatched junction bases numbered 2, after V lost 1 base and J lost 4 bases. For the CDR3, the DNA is TGTGCCAGCAGCCAAGCGGCGGGGGGAGAGACCCAGTACTTC. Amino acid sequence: CASSQAAGGETQYF.

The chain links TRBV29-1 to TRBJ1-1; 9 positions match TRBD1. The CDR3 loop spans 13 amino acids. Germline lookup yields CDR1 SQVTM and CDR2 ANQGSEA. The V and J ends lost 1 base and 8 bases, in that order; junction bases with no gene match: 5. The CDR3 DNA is TGCAGCGTTGAAGGGGACAGGGAAGTGGAAGCTTTCTTT. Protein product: CSVEGDREVEAFF.

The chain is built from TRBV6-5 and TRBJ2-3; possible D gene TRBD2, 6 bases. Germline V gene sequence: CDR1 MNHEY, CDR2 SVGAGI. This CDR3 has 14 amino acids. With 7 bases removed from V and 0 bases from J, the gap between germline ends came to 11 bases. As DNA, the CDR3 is TGTGCCAGCAACCCGGGACTCAGCACAGATACGCAGTATTTT. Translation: CASNPGLSTDTQYF.

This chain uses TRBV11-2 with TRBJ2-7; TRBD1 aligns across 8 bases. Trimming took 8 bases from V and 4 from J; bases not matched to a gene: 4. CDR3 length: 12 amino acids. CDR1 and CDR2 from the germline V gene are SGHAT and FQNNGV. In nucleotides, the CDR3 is TGTGCCAGCGGAGGACAGGGTTACGAGCAGTACTTC. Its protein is CASGGQGYEQYF.

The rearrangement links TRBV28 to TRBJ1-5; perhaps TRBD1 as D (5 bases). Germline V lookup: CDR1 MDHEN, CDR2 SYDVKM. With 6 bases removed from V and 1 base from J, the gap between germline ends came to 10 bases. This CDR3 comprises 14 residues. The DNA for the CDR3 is TGTGCCAGCAGCCGGGGGGGGAGCAATCAGCCCCAGCATTTT. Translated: CASSRGGSNQPQHF.

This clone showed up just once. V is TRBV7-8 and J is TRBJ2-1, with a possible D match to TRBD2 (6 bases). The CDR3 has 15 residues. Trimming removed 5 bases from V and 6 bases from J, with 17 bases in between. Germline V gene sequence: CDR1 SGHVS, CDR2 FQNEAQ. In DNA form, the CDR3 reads TGTGCCAGCAGCGAGGGACTCTCGACGGTCAATGAGCAGTTCTTC. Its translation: CASSEGLSTVNEQFF.

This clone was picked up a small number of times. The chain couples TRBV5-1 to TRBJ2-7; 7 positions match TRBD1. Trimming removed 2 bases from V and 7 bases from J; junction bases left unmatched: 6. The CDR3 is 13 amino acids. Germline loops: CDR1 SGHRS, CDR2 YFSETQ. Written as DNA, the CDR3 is TGCGCCAGCAGCTTAGACAGGGTCGGGGAGCAGTACTTC. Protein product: CASSLDRVGEQYF. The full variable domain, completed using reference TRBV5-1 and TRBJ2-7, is KAGVTQTPRYLIKTRGQQVTLSCSPISGHRSVSWYQQTPGQGLQFLFEYFSETQRNKGNFPGRFSGRQFSNSRSEMNVSTLELGDSALYLCASSLDRVGEQYFGPGTRLTVT.

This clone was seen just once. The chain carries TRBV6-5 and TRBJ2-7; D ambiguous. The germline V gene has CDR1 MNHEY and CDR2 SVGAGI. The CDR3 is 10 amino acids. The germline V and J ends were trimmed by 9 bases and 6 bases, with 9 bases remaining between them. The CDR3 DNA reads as TGTGCCAGAACCACTCGCGAGCAGTACTTC. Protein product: CARTTREQYF.

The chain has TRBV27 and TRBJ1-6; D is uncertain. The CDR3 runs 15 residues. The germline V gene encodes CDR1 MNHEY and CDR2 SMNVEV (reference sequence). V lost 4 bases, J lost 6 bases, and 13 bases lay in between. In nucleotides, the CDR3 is TGTGCCAGCAGTTCCGGACTTGCTGGTAATTCACCCCTCCACTTT. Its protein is CASSSGLAGNSPLHF.

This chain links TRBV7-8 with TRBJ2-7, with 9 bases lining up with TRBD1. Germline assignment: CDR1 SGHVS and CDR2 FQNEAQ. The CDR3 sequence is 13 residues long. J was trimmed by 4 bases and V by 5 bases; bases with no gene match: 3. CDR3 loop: CASSRDRDYEQYF. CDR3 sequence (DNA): TGTGCCAGCAGCCGGGACAGGGATTACGAGCAGTACTTC.

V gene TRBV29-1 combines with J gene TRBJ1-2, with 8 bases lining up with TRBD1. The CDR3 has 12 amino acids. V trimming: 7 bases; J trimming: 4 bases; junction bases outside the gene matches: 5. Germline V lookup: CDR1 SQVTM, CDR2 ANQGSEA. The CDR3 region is CSAHRGAYGYTF. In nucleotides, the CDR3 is TGCAGCGCCCACAGGGGGGCCTATGGCTACACCTTC.

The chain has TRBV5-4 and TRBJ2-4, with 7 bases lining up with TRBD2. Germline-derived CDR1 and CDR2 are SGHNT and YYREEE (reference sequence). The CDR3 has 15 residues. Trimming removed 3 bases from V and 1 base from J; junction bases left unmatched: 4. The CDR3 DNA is TGTGCCAGCAGCTGGGGAGGGGACGCCAAAAACATTCAGTACTTC. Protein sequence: CASSWGGDAKNIQYF.

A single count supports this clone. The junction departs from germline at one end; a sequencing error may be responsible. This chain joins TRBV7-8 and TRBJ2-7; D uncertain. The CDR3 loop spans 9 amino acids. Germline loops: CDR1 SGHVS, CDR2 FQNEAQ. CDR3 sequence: CASSFGVVF. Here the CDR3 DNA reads TGTGCCAGCAGCTTTGGAGTGGTGTTC.

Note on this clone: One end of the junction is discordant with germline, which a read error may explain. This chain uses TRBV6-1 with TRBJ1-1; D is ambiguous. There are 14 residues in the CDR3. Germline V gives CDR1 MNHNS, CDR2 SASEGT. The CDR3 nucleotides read TGTGCCAGCGGTGAACAGTTCCCGCGGACTGAAGCTTTCTTT. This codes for CASGEQFPRTEAFF.

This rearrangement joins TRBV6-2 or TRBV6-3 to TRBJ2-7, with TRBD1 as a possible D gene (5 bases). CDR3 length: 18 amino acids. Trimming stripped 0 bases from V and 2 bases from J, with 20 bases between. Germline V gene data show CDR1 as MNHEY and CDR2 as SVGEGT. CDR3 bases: TGTGCCAGCAGTTACTCAACCCGTGGCCAGGGTAGGCCCTACGAGCAGTACTTC. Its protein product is CASSYSTRGQGRPYEQYF.

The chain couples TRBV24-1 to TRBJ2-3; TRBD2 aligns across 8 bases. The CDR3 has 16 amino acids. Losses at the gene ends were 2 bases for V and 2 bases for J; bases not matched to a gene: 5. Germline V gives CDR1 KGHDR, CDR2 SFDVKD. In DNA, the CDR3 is TGTGCCACCAGTGATTCGGGCGGGGGGTCCACAGATACGCAGTATTTT. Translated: CATSDSGGGSTDTQYF.

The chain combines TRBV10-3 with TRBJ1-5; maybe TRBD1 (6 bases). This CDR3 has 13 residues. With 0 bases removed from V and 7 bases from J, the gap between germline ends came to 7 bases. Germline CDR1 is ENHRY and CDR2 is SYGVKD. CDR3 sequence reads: CAISESGGQPQHF. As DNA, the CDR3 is TGTGCCATCAGTGAGTCTGGGGGCCAGCCCCAGCATTTT.

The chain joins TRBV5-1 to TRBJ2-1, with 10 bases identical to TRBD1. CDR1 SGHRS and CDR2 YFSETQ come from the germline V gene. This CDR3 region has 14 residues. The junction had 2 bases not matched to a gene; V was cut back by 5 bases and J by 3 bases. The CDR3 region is CASSRTGGYNEQFF. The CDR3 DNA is TGCGCCAGCAGTAGGACAGGGGGCTACAATGAGCAGTTCTTC.